This is a list of T cell receptor beta chains from one sample in a study of regulatory T cells in long-lasting Graves disease. TCRdb called the multiplex PCR reads again in MiXCR, with one record for every CDR3 protein. The table lists about 540,000 distinct CDR3 sequences, 13% of them singletons, with roughly a tenth in the top ten. This same sample was also taken into another study, of T cells in Graves' hyperthyroidism and ophthalmopathy.

The sample in question was peripheral blood mononuclear cells (PBMCs), obtained at new diagnosis, from a patient treated with antithyroid drugs. Receptor source: a man aged 25-45 years with Graves disease. Each CDR3 is given with its conserved first and last residue. The D gene is left open where the match is weak. Only part of the rows carry a size: once, few, many, or a class if the clone is expanded.

V	D	J	size	CDR3	DNA
TRBV5-6	NA	TRBJ2-1	once	CASRERLGNEQFF	TGTGCCAGTCGGGAGAGGTTAGGCAATGAGCAGTTCTTC
TRBV27	TRBD1	TRBJ2-5	few	CASSFTGQGLYPGTQYF	TGTGCCAGCAGTTTTACGGGACAGGGTCTGTATCCAGGGACCCAGTACTTC
TRBV20-1	NA	TRBJ2-5	many	CSAQGQPQETQYF	TGCAGTGCCCAAGGACAGCCCCAAGAGACCCAGTACTTC
TRBV2	NA	TRBJ2-2	many	CASRMAVRTGELFF	TGTGCCAGCAGGATGGCGGTTAGAACCGGGGAGCTGTTTTTT
TRBV13	NA	TRBJ2-7	many	CASSLQAVRYEQYF	TGTGCCAGCAGCTTACAAGCGGTCCGCTACGAGCAGTACTTC
TRBV14	NA	TRBJ1-2	many	CASSHTGEDYGYTF	TGTGCCAGCAGCCATACGGGAGAAGACTATGGCTACACCTTC
TRBV11-2	NA	TRBJ2-3	many	CASSPSSTQYF	TGTGCCAGCAGTCCCAGTTCTACGCAGTATTTT
TRBV20-1	NA	TRBJ2-2	many	CSASQGIGELFF	TGCAGTGCATCGCAGGGCATCGGGGAGCTGTTTTTT
TRBV6-2/TRBV6-3	NA	TRBJ2-1	many	CASSYGSQTYNEQFF	TGTGCCAGCAGTTACGGGAGCCAAACGTACAATGAGCAGTTCTTC
TRBV12-3/TRBV12-4	TRBD2	TRBJ2-1	many	CASSPSGLAYNEQFF	TGTGCCAGCAGTCCTAGCGGGCTGGCCTACAATGAGCAGTTCTTC
TRBV6-2/TRBV6-3	TRBD2	TRBJ2-3	many	CASRTGRTSGMLSDTQYF	TGTGCCAGCAGAACGGGGCGGACTAGCGGGATGTTATCCGATACGCAGTATTTT
TRBV27	NA	TRBJ2-2	NA	CASQSRLTGELFF	TGTGCCAGCCAGTCTAGGCTCACCGGGGAGCTGTTTTTT
TRBV20-1	TRBD2	TRBJ2-3	few	CSAHTGAGGGTDTQYF	TGCAGTGCCCATACGGGGGCGGGGGGAGGCACAGATACGCAGTATTTT
TRBV27	NA	TRBJ2-7	many	CASSLSQPNSSYEQYF	TGTGCCAGCAGTTTATCGCAACCTAACAGCTCCTACGAGCAGTACTTC
TRBV29-1	TRBD2	TRBJ2-1	NA	CSGRLAGAQRVQFF	TGCAGCGGAAGACTAGCGGGGGCCCAAAGGGTGCAGTTCTTC
TRBV2	NA	TRBJ2-3	many	CASRKGQEDTQYF	TGTGCCAGCAGGAAAGGGCAGGAGGATACGCAGTATTTT
TRBV6-2/TRBV6-3	TRBD1	TRBJ2-1	many	CASSALPLGQGANEQFF	TGTGCCAGCAGTGCCCTTCCCCTTGGACAGGGGGCTAATGAGCAGTTCTTC
TRBV2	TRBD2	TRBJ2-7	NA	CASRSSGREVDEQYF	TGTGCCAGCAGGTCCAGCGGGCGGGAGGTAGACGAGCAGTACTTC
TRBV20-1	TRBD1	TRBJ2-3	NA	CSSGTGGFVDTQYF	TGCAGTTCCGGGACAGGGGGCTTCGTAGATACGCAGTATTTT
TRBV27	TRBD1	TRBJ1-2	many	CASSPQGGSDGYTF	TGTGCCAGCAGTCCACAGGGGGGATCGGATGGCTACACCTTC
TRBV29-1	TRBD2	TRBJ2-2	many	CSVHEPGLADHTGELFF	TGCAGCGTGCACGAGCCGGGACTAGCGGATCACACCGGGGAGCTGTTTTTT
TRBV7-2	NA	TRBJ1-3	NA	CASSPDHPGNTIYF	TGTGCCAGCAGCCCGGACCACCCTGGAAACACCATATATTTT
TRBV10-1	NA	TRBJ2-3	many	CASSEVRDTQYF	TGCGCCAGCAGTGAGGTTCGGGATACGCAGTATTTT
TRBV20-1	NA	TRBJ2-7	few	CSAAYGINEQYF	TGCAGTGCAGCCTACGGTATAAACGAGCAGTACTTC
TRBV20-1	NA	TRBJ2-3	NA	CSARDSQGGDTQYF	TGCAGTGCTAGAGATTCCCAGGGAGGAGATACGCAGTATTTT
TRBV19	NA	TRBJ1-3	NA	CASRRDDLLRNTIYF	TGTGCCAGTAGACGGGATGACCTTCTGCGGAACACCATATATTTT
TRBV12-3/TRBV12-4	NA	TRBJ1-1	many	CASSLRSVEAFF	TGTGCCAGCAGTTTGCGCAGTGTTGAAGCTTTCTTT
TRBV20-1	NA	TRBJ2-3	NA	CSALPGGGADTQYF	TGCAGTGCCCTCCCCGGGGGCGGGGCAGATACGCAGTATTTT
TRBV7-9	NA	TRBJ2-2	many	CASSSQWTGELFF	TGTGCCAGCAGCTCACAGTGGACCGGGGAGCTGTTTTTT
TRBV12-3/TRBV12-4	NA	TRBJ2-7	many	CASSLGSGSFEQYF	TGTGCCAGCAGTTTGGGCTCGGGGTCGTTCGAGCAGTACTTC
TRBV25-1	TRBD1	TRBJ2-5	NA	CASSETGGTETQCF	TGTGCCAGCAGTGAAACAGGGGGAACAGAGACCCAGTGCTTC
TRBV2	NA	TRBJ1-1	many	CASSDWGGLNTEAFF	TGTGCCAGCAGTGATTGGGGTGGCTTGAACACTGAAGCTTTCTTT
TRBV5-1	NA	TRBJ2-5	NA	CASRDNTGSKTQYF	TGCGCCAGCAGGGACAACACAGGGTCCAAGACCCAGTACTTC
TRBV12-3/TRBV12-4	TRBD1	TRBJ2-5	many	CASSWQGQGQETQYF	TGTGCCAGCAGTTGGCAGGGACAGGGGCAAGAGACCCAGTACTTC
TRBV29-1	NA	TRBJ1-1	many	CSVVYTEAFF	TGCAGCGTTGTATACACTGAAGCTTTCTTT
TRBV29-1	NA	TRBJ2-7	NA	CSAQDSDYEQYF	TGCAGCGCCCAAGACAGTGACTACGAGCAGTACTTC
TRBV28	NA	TRBJ2-5	many	CASSLNLASWETQYF	TGTGCCAGCAGTTTAAATCTAGCGTCCTGGGAGACCCAGTACTTC
TRBV24-1	NA	TRBJ1-1	many	CATSDGWGQAFF	TGTGCCACCAGTGATGGCTGGGGGCAGGCTTTCTTT
TRBV7-3	TRBD1	TRBJ2-7	many	CASSSGQGHEQYF	TGTGCCAGCAGCTCGGGACAGGGCCACGAGCAGTACTTC
TRBV10-3	TRBD2	TRBJ2-6	few	CAIRASGSSGANVLTF	TGTGCCATCAGGGCTAGCGGGAGCTCTGGGGCCAACGTCCTGACTTTC
TRBV3-1	TRBD1	TRBJ2-6	NA	CASSTRDRFPNVLTF	TGTGCCAGCAGCACCCGGGACAGGTTCCCCAACGTCCTGACTTTC
TRBV14	NA	TRBJ2-3	few	CASSQDLITQYF	TGTGCCAGCAGCCAAGACCTGATTACGCAGTATTTT
TRBV3-1	TRBD2	TRBJ2-7	few	CASSQDSRLAPSYEQYF	TGTGCCAGCAGCCAGGATTCCCGACTAGCGCCCTCCTACGAGCAGTACTTC
TRBV6-4	NA	TRBJ2-2	many	CASSEFGGITGELFF	TGTGCCAGCAGTGAGTTTGGGGGCATCACCGGGGAGCTGTTTTTT
TRBV20-1	NA	TRBJ2-5	many	CSARDGGLETQYF	TGCAGTGCGAGGGACGGGGGATTGGAGACCCAGTACTTC
TRBV5-6	TRBD1	TRBJ1-6	few	CASSRTPRDRVVSPLHF	TGTGCCAGCAGCCGAACCCCCCGCGACAGGGTAGTTTCACCCCTCCACTTT
TRBV6-4	NA	TRBJ2-1	many	CASSDSAGSYNEQFF	TGTGCCAGCAGTGACTCTGCGGGCTCCTACAATGAGCAGTTCTTC
TRBV20-1	NA	TRBJ1-2	few	CSAREQKGVFGYTF	TGCAGTGCTAGAGAACAAAAGGGGGTGTTTGGCTACACCTTC
TRBV25-1	NA	TRBJ2-7	NA	CAGSEHSSNYEQYF	TGTGCCGGCAGTGAACACTCTTCCAACTACGAGCAGTACTTC
TRBV4-1	NA	TRBJ1-5	NA	CASSQPGGSRNQPQHF	TGCGCCAGCAGCCAACCCGGGGGGTCGAGGAATCAGCCCCAGCATTTT
TRBV20-1	NA	TRBJ1-2	many	CSARVRTDYGYTF	TGCAGTGCTAGAGTTCGGACGGACTATGGCTACACCTTC
TRBV30	TRBD1	TRBJ2-2	NA	CAWSPGQYTGELFF	TGTGCCTGGAGTCCGGGACAGTACACCGGGGAGCTGTTTTTT
TRBV5-6	NA	TRBJ1-2	many	CASSLGVGYTF	TGTGCCAGCAGCTTGGGGGTTGGCTACACCTTC